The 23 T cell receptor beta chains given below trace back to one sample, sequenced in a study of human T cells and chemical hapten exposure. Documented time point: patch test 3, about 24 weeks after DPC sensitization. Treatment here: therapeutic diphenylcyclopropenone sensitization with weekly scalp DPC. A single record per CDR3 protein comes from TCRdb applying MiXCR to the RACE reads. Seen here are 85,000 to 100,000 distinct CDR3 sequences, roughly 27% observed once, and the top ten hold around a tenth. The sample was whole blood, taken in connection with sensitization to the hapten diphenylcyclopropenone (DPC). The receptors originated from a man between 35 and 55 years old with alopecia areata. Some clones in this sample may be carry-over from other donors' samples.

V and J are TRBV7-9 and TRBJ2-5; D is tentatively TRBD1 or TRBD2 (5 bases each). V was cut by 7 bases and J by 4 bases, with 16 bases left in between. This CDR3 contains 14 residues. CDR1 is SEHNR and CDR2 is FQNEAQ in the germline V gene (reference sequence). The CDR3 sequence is CASTTEGLTETQYF. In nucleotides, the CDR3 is TGTGCCAGCACCACCGAGGGGCTAACAGAGACCCAGTACTTC.

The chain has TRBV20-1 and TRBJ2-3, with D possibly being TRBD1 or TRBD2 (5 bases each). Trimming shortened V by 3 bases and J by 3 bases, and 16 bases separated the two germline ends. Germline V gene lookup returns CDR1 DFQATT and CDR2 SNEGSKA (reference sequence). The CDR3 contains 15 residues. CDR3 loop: CSARGPGSQTDTQYF. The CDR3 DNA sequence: TGCAGTGCTAGGGGGCCGGGGAGTCAGACAGATACGCAGTATTTT.

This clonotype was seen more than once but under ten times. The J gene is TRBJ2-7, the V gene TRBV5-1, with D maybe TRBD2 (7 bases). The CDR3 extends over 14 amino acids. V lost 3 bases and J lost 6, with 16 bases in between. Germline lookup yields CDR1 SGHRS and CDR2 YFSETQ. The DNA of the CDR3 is TGCGCCAGCAGCTGGGGGACATCGGGAGGCGAGCAGTACTTC. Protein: CASSWGTSGGEQYF.

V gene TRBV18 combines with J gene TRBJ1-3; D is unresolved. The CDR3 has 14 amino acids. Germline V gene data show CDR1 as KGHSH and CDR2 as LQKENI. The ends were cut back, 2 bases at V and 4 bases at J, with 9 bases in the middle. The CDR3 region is CASSPTVSGNTIYF. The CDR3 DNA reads TGTGCCAGCTCACCAACGGTTTCCGGAAACACCATATATTTT.

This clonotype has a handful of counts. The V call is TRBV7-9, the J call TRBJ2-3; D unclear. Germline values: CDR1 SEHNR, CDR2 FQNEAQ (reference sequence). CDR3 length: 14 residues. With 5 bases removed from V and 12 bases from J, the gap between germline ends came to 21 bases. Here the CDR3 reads CASSPHTTLTLQYF. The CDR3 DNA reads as TGTGCCAGCAGCCCCCACACGACTCTCACACTTCAGTATTTT.

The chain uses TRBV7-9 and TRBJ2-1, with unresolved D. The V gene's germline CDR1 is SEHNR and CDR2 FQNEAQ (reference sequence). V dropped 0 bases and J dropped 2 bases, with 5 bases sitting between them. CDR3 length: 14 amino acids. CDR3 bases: TGTGCCAGCAGCTTAGCGGGAACCTACAATGAGCAGTTCTTC. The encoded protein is CASSLAGTYNEQFF.

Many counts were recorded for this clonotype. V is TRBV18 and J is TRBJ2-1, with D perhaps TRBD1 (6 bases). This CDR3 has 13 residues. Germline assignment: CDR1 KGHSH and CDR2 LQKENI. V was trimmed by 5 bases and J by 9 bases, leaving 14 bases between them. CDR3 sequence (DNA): TGTGCCAGCTCATCCGCAAGACAGGCTGAGCAGTTCTTC. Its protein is CASSSARQAEQFF.

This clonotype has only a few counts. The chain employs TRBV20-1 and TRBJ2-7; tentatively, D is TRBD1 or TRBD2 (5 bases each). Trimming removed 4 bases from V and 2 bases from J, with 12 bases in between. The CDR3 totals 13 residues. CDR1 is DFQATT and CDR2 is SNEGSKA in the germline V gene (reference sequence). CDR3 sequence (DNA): TGCAGTGCTACCGGGACGGGGACCTACGAGCAGTACTTC. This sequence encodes CSATGTGTYEQYF.

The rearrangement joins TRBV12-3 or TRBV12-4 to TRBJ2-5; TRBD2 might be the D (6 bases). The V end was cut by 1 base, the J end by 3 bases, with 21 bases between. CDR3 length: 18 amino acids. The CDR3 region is CASSLDPLASLTEETQYF. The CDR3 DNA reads TGTGCCAGCAGTTTAGATCCTCTAGCGTCCCTCACGGAAGAGACCCAGTACTTC.

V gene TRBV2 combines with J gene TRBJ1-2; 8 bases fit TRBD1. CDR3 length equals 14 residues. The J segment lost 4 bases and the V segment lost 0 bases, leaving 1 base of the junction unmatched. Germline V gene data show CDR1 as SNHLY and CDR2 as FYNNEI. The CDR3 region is CASSEAGTGYGYTF. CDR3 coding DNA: TGTGCCAGCAGTGAAGCTGGGACAGGCTATGGCTACACCTTC.

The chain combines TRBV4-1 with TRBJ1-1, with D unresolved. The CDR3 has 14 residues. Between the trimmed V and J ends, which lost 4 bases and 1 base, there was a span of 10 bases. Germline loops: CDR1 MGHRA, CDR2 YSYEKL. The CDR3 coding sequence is TGCGCCAGCAGCCTAGCTGGCGGGAACACTGAAGCTTTCTTT. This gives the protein CASSLAGGNTEAFF.

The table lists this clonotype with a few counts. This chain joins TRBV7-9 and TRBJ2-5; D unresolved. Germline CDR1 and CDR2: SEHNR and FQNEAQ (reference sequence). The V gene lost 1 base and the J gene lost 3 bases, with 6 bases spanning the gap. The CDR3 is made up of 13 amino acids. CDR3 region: CASSLGQKETQYF. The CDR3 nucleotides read TGTGCCAGCAGCTTAGGGCAGAAAGAGACCCAGTACTTC.

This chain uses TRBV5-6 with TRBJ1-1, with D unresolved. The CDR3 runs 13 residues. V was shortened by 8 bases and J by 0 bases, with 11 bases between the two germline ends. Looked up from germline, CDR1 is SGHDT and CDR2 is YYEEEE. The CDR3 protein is CASKAELNTEAFF. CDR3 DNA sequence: TGTGCCAGTAAAGCGGAATTGAACACTGAAGCTTTCTTT.

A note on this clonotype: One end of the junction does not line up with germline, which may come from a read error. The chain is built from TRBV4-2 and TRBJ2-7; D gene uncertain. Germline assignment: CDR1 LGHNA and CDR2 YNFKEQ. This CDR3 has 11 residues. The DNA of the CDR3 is TGTGCCAGCAGCCAAATCACCGCCAGAGTGTTC. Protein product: CASSQITARVF.

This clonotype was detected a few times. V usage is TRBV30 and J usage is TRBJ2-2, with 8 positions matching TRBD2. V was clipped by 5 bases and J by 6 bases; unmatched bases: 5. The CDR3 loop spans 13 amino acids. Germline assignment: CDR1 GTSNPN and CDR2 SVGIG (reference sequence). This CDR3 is CAWSGLVSGELFF. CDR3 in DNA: TGTGCCTGGTCGGGACTAGTCTCCGGGGAGCTGTTTTTT.

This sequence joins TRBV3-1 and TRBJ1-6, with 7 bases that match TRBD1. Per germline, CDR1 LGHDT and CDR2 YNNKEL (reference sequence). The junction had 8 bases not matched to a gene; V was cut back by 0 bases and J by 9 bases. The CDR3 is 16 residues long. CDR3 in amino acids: CASSQESAGGSSPLHF. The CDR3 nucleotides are TGTGCCAGCAGCCAAGAGTCCGCAGGGGGGAGTTCACCCCTCCACTTT.

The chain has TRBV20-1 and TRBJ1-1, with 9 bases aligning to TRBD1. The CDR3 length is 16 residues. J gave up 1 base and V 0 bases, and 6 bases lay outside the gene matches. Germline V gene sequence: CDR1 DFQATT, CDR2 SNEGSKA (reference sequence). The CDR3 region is CSARDSGTGKNTEAFF. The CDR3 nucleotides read TGCAGTGCTAGAGATAGCGGGACAGGGAAGAACACTGAAGCTTTCTTT.

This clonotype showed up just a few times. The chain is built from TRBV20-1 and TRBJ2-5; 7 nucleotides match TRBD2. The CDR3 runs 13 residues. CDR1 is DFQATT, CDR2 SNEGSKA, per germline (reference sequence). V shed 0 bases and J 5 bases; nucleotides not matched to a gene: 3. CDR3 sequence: CSARDPRGETQYF. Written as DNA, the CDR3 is TGCAGTGCTAGAGATCCGCGGGGGGAGACCCAGTACTTC.

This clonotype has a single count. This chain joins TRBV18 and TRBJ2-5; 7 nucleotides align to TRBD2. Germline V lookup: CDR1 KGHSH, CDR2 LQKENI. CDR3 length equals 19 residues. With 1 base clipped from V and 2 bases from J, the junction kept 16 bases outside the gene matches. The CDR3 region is CASSPRRGSSGTQQETQYF. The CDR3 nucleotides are TGTGCCAGCTCACCACGCCGTGGTTCGAGCGGGACTCAACAAGAGACCCAGTACTTC.

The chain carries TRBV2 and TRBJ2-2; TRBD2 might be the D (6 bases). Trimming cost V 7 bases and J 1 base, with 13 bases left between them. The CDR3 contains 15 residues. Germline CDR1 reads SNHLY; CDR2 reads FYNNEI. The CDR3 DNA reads TGTGCCAGCACCCGGGACTCCCTGAACACCGGGGAGCTGTTTTTT. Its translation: CASTRDSLNTGELFF. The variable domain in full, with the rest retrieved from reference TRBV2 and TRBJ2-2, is EPEVTQTPSHQVTQMGQEVILRCVPISNHLYFYWYRQILGQKVEFLVSFYNNEISEKSEIFDDQFSVERPDGSNFTLKIRSTKLEDSAMYFCASTRDSLNTGELFFGEGSRLTVL.

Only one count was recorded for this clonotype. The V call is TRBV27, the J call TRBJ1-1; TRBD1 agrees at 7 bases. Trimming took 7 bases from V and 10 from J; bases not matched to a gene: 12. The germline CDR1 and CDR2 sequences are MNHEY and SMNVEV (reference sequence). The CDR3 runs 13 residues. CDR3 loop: CASISRQGSVAFF. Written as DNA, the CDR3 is TGTGCCAGCATTTCAAGACAGGGTAGCGTAGCTTTCTTT.

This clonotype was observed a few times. CDR3 nucleotides: TGTGCCAGCAGCTCGAGCCCCGGTGGTCGAACGGGAAAACTGTTTTTT. Amino acid sequence: CASSSSPGGRTGKLFF. The V and J genes are TRBV7-2 and TRBJ1-4, with unresolved D. V was trimmed by 4 bases and J by 10 bases, leaving 22 bases between them. This CDR3 has 16 residues. Per the germline V gene, CDR1 is SGHTA and CDR2 is FQGNSA.

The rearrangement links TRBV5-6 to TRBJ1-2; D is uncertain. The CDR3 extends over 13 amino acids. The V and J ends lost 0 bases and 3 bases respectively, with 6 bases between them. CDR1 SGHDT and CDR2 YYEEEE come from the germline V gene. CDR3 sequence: CASSLGGHYGYTF. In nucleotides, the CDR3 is TGTGCCAGCAGCTTGGGAGGCCACTATGGCTACACCTTC. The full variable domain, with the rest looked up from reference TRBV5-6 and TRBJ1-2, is DAGVTQSPTHLIKTRGQQVTLRCSPKSGHDTVSWYQQALGQGPQFIFQYYEEEERQRGNFPDRFSGHQFPNYSSELNVNALLLGDSALYLCASSLGGHYGYTFGSGTRLTVV.